This is a list of T cell receptor beta chains from one sample in a study of T-cell reconstitution after alpha-beta-depleted transplantation in children. TCRdb used MiXCR to reprocess the PCR reads, holding one entry per CDR3 protein. The table records about 640,000 distinct CDR3 sequences, roughly 15% of them present only once. This material consisted of PBMCs from the stem cell graft donor, taken from the stem cell graft. Every receptor here comes from a human donor who donated a stem cell graft to a child with acute myeloid leukemia. Each CDR3 is given with its conserved first and last residue. Fields, in order: clone size, D gene, J gene, V gene, CDR3 protein, CDR3 DNA. A D gene is named only where the DNA matches it firmly. Clone size is not always given. Where it is, it says once, few, many or a class for expanded clones.

abundance: many
d_gene: NA
j_gene: TRBJ2-3
v_gene: TRBV20-1
CDR3aa: CSAEYGYSGTDTQYF
CDR3nt: TGCAGTGCTGAGTACGGCTATTCAGGCACAGATACGCAGTATTTT

abundance: many
d_gene: TRBD1
j_gene: TRBJ2-5
v_gene: TRBV5-5
CDR3aa: CASRQGAQETQYF
CDR3nt: TGTGCCAGCCGACAGGGGGCCCAAGAGACCCAGTACTTC

abundance: NA
d_gene: NA
j_gene: TRBJ2-4
v_gene: TRBV12-3/TRBV12-4
CDR3aa: CASSLVRGAKNIQYF
CDR3nt: TGTGCCAGCAGTTTAGTCAGGGGAGCCAAAAACATTCAGTACTTC

abundance: NA
d_gene: TRBD1
j_gene: TRBJ1-1
v_gene: TRBV5-1
CDR3aa: CASSLWGQGARNTEAFF
CDR3nt: TGCGCCAGCAGCTTGTGGGGACAGGGGGCCCGGAACACTGAAGCTTTCTTT

abundance: NA
d_gene: NA
j_gene: TRBJ1-2
v_gene: TRBV5-1
CDR3aa: CASSFGEGYTF
CDR3nt: TGCGCCAGCAGCTTCGGGGAAGGCTACACCTTC

abundance: few
d_gene: NA
j_gene: TRBJ2-7
v_gene: TRBV4-3
CDR3aa: CASSQDADSYYEQYF
CDR3nt: TGCGCCAGCAGCCAAGACGCAGACAGCTACTACGAGCAGTACTTC

abundance: few
d_gene: NA
j_gene: TRBJ2-3
v_gene: TRBV5-6
CDR3aa: CASSLVPLTDTQYF
CDR3nt: TGTGCCAGCAGCTTGGTCCCCCTCACAGATACGCAGTATTTT

abundance: few
d_gene: NA
j_gene: TRBJ2-5
v_gene: TRBV2
CDR3aa: CASSPGPPQYF
CDR3nt: TGTGCCAGCAGTCCGGGGCCGCCCCAGTACTTC

abundance: NA
d_gene: NA
j_gene: TRBJ2-1
v_gene: TRBV20-1
CDR3aa: CSATGSAYNEQFF
CDR3nt: TGCAGTGCAACAGGGAGTGCCTACAATGAGCAGTTCTTC

abundance: many
d_gene: NA
j_gene: TRBJ1-4
v_gene: TRBV20-1
CDR3aa: CSAGETGATNEKLFF
CDR3nt: TGCAGTGCTGGGGAGACAGGAGCAACTAATGAAAAACTGTTTTTT

abundance: many
d_gene: NA
j_gene: TRBJ2-3
v_gene: TRBV20-1
CDR3aa: CSFRSQAVGTDTQYF
CDR3nt: TGCAGTTTCCGAAGCCAGGCCGTCGGCACAGATACGCAGTATTTT

abundance: many
d_gene: NA
j_gene: TRBJ2-7
v_gene: TRBV6-5
CDR3aa: CASSHRSSLYEQYF
CDR3nt: TGTGCCAGCAGTCACAGGTCTAGTCTCTACGAGCAGTACTTC

abundance: NA
d_gene: NA
j_gene: TRBJ2-3
v_gene: TRBV15
CDR3aa: CATALGPDYKDTQYF
CDR3nt: TGTGCCACCGCCCTAGGACCCGACTACAAAGATACGCAGTATTTT

abundance: NA
d_gene: TRBD1
j_gene: TRBJ1-2
v_gene: TRBV7-2
CDR3aa: CASSFGTGVKNGAYGYTF
CDR3nt: TGTGCCAGCAGCTTTGGGACAGGGGTTAAGAACGGGGCCTATGGCTACACCTTC

abundance: many
d_gene: TRBD2
j_gene: TRBJ2-1
v_gene: TRBV5-5
CDR3aa: CASMISGGAIYNEQFF
CDR3nt: TGTGCCAGCATGATAAGCGGGGGGGCTATCTACAATGAGCAGTTCTTC

abundance: many
d_gene: NA
j_gene: TRBJ2-7
v_gene: TRBV9
CDR3aa: CASSFPAGAGSSYEQYF
CDR3nt: TGTGCCAGCAGCTTTCCGGCCGGGGCAGGGAGCTCCTACGAGCAGTACTTC

abundance: many
d_gene: NA
j_gene: TRBJ2-3
v_gene: TRBV20-1
CDR3aa: CRPLALSTDTQYF
CDR3nt: TGCAGGCCACTCGCCCTTAGCACAGATACGCAGTATTTT

abundance: many
d_gene: NA
j_gene: TRBJ1-5
v_gene: TRBV6-5
CDR3aa: CASSYRENQPQHF
CDR3nt: TGTGCCAGCAGTTACAGAGAAAATCAGCCCCAGCATTTT

abundance: many
d_gene: NA
j_gene: TRBJ2-1
v_gene: TRBV5-1
CDR3aa: CASSVQNEQFF
CDR3nt: TGCGCCAGCAGCGTTCAAAATGAGCAGTTCTTC

abundance: NA
d_gene: NA
j_gene: TRBJ1-1
v_gene: TRBV7-2
CDR3aa: CASSLGFRDQNEAFF
CDR3nt: TGTGCCAGCAGCTTAGGATTCCGGGACCAGAATGAAGCTTTCTTT

abundance: NA
d_gene: NA
j_gene: TRBJ2-1
v_gene: TRBV4-1
CDR3aa: CASSQGLGGNEQFF
CDR3nt: TGCGCCAGCAGCCAGGGCCTGGGGGGCAATGAGCAGTTCTTC

abundance: NA
d_gene: NA
j_gene: TRBJ1-3
v_gene: TRBV7-2
CDR3aa: CASSFPPLGATGNTIYF
CDR3nt: TGTGCCAGCAGCTTCCCCCCTTTGGGGGCGACTGGAAACACCATATATTTT

abundance: many
d_gene: NA
j_gene: TRBJ2-1
v_gene: TRBV5-1
CDR3aa: CASSTSPGPEGHEQFF
CDR3nt: TGCGCCAGCAGCACGTCGCCGGGACCCGAAGGGCATGAGCAGTTCTTC

abundance: NA
d_gene: NA
j_gene: TRBJ1-5
v_gene: TRBV5-5
CDR3aa: CASSLDGERGQPQHF
CDR3nt: TGTGCCAGCAGCTTGGACGGTGAAAGGGGTCAGCCCCAGCATTTT

abundance: many
d_gene: NA
j_gene: TRBJ2-1
v_gene: TRBV5-1
CDR3aa: CASSYTGGDEQFF
CDR3nt: TGCGCCAGCAGCTACACAGGGGGGGATGAGCAGTTCTTC

abundance: NA
d_gene: TRBD1
j_gene: TRBJ2-3
v_gene: TRBV24-1
CDR3aa: CATSDPGQGRPDTQYF
CDR3nt: TGTGCCACCAGTGACCCCGGACAGGGCAGACCAGATACGCAGTATTTT

abundance: NA
d_gene: NA
j_gene: TRBJ2-2
v_gene: TRBV20-1
CDR3aa: CSARTLRRGGPGELFF
CDR3nt: TGCAGTGCTCGAACTCTTCGGAGGGGGGGGCCCGGGGAGCTGTTTTTT

abundance: many
d_gene: NA
j_gene: TRBJ1-2
v_gene: TRBV29-1
CDR3aa: CSVELSVYGYTF
CDR3nt: TGCAGCGTTGAATTGTCCGTCTATGGCTACACCTTC

abundance: many
d_gene: TRBD2
j_gene: TRBJ2-3
v_gene: TRBV20-1
CDR3aa: CSAPTSGGAKGTDTQYF
CDR3nt: TGCAGTGCTCCGACTAGCGGGGGGGCAAAGGGCACAGATACGCAGTATTTT

abundance: few
d_gene: NA
j_gene: TRBJ2-6
v_gene: TRBV5-1
CDR3aa: CASSPVGQRSGANVLTF
CDR3nt: TGCGCCAGCAGCCCGGTGGGCCAGCGCTCTGGGGCCAACGTCCTGACTTTC

abundance: many
d_gene: NA
j_gene: TRBJ2-2
v_gene: TRBV7-9
CDR3aa: CASSLGSADTGELFF
CDR3nt: TGTGCCAGCAGCTTAGGGAGCGCGGACACCGGGGAGCTGTTTTTT

abundance: few
d_gene: TRBD2
j_gene: TRBJ2-1
v_gene: TRBV11-1
CDR3aa: CASSYDAVRGGSYNEQFF
CDR3nt: TGTGCCAGCAGCTACGATGCCGTGCGGGGGGGCTCGTACAATGAGCAGTTCTTC

abundance: few
d_gene: NA
j_gene: TRBJ2-7
v_gene: TRBV7-9
CDR3aa: CASSLTHSTYEQYF
CDR3nt: TGTGCCAGCAGCTTAACCCACAGCACCTACGAGCAGTACTTC

abundance: NA
d_gene: TRBD2
j_gene: TRBJ2-2
v_gene: TRBV12-3/TRBV12-4
CDR3aa: CASSRDTSGVNTGELFF
CDR3nt: TGTGCCAGCAGTAGGGACACTAGCGGGGTGAACACCGGGGAGCTGTTTTTT

abundance: NA
d_gene: NA
j_gene: TRBJ1-1
v_gene: TRBV5-1
CDR3aa: CASSLVQENTEAFF
CDR3nt: TGCGCCAGCAGCTTGGTACAAGAAAACACTGAAGCTTTCTTT